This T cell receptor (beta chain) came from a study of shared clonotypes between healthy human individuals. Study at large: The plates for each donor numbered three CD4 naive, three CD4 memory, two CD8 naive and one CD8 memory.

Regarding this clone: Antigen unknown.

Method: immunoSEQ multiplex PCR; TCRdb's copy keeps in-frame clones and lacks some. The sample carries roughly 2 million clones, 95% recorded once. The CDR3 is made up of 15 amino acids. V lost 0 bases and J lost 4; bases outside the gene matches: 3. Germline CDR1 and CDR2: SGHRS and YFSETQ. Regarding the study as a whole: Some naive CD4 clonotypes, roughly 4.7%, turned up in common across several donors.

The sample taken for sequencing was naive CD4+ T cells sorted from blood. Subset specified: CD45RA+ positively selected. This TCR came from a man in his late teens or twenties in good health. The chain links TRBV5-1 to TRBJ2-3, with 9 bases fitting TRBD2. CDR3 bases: TGCGCCAGCAGCTTGGAGGGACTAGCATCAGATACGCAGTATTTT. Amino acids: CASSLEGLASDTQYF. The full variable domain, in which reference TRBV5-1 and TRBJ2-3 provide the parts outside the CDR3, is KAGVTQTPRYLIKTRGQQVTLSCSPISGHRSVSWYQQTPGQGLQFLFEYFSETQRNKGNFPGRFSGRQFSNSRSEMNVSTLELGDSALYLCASSLEGLASDTQYFGPGTRLTVL.